A single sample is the source of the 4 T cell receptor beta chains below, sequenced in a study of blood T cell repertoires in COVID-19. Some clones are missing from TCRdb's copy, which holds only in-frame ones; the method was immunoSEQ multiplex PCR. Of 250,000 to 300,000 clones listed, 75% to 90% are singletons. The sample was PBMCs or T cells enriched from blood (not recorded which). The receptor source for this set is a woman aged 45-65 years who had recovered from COVID-19.

CDR3 loop: CASSPIWTKPDTQYF. The CDR3 DNA reads TGTGCCAGCTCACCTATCTGGACTAAGCCAGATACGCAGTATTTT. The chain has TRBV18 and TRBJ2-3, with a tentative D call TRBD2 (6 bases). V was pared by 3 bases and J by 4 bases, with 14 bases between. Germline CDR1 reads KGHSH; CDR2 reads LQKENI. The CDR3 spans 15 residues. The entire variable domain, with the rest obtained from reference TRBV18 and TRBJ2-3, is as follows: NAGVMQNPRHLVRRRGQEARLRCSPMKGHSHVYWYRQLPEEGLKFMVYLQKENIIDESGMPKERFSAEFPKEGPSILRIQQVVRGDSAAYFCASSPIWTKPDTQYFGPGTRLTVL.

The gene calls are TRBV7-2 and TRBJ2-7; D is uncertain. The CDR3 is 14 residues long. Germline CDR1 and CDR2: SGHTA and FQGNSA. Trimming shortened V by 5 bases and J by 2 bases, and 13 bases separated the two germline ends. The CDR3 DNA reads TGTGCCAGCAGCCCTGCTGGCCCCCCCTACGAGCAGTACTTC. Its translation is CASSPAGPPYEQYF.

The chain joins TRBV10-3 to TRBJ2-7, with 10 nucleotides matching TRBD2. The CDR3 totals 15 residues. Germline lookup yields CDR1 ENHRY and CDR2 SYGVKD. J was trimmed by 9 bases and V by 0 bases; bases with no gene match: 8. CDR3 sequence: CAISESGGLAGVQYF. Here the CDR3 DNA reads TGTGCCATCAGTGAGTCAGGGGGCCTAGCGGGAGTGCAGTACTTC.

As DNA, the CDR3 is TGTGCCAGCAGCTCGCCCCCGGGACAGGGAACCGGGGAGCTGTTTTTT. Translation: CASSSPPGQGTGELFF. This sequence joins TRBV7-9 and TRBJ2-2; TRBD1 matches 9 bases. Per germline, CDR1 SEHNR and CDR2 FQNEAQ (reference sequence). V gave up 4 bases and J gave up 5 bases; unmatched junction bases: 8. The CDR3 consists of 16 residues.